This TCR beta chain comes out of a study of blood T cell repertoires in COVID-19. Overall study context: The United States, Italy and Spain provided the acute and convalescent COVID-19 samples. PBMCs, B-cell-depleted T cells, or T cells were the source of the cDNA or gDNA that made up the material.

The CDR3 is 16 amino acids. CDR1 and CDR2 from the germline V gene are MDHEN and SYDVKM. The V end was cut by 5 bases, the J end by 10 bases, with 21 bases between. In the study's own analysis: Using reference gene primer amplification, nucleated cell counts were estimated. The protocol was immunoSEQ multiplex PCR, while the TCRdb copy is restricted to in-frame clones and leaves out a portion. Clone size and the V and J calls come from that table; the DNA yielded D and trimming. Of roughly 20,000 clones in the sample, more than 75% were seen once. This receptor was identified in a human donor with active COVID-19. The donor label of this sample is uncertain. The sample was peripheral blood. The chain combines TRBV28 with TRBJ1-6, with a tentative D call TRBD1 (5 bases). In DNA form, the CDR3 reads TGTGCCAGCAGTAATCCGGTAAGGGGCGTCCTATCACCCCTCCACTTT. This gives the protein CASSNPVRGVLSPLHF.